This TCR beta chain was observed in a study of breast tumors, draining lymph nodes, adjacent tissues. General study points: Tumor repertoires ranked between lymph nodes and nontumor tissue in diversity, with V and J gene preferences. Data only fit, rather than demonstrated, lymph node origin of most tumor T cells.

This clonotype has ten or more counts. Its antigen remains unknown. TCRdb passed the multiplex PCR reads through MiXCR, listing each CDR3 protein once. The table shows 11,000 to 15,000 distinct CDR3 sequences, with around 50% occurring only once. Germline CDR1 reads LGHDT; CDR2 reads YNNKEL (reference sequence). The CDR3 is made up of 14 amino acids. V was trimmed by 4 bases and J by 0 bases, leaving 9 bases between them. The chain has TRBV3-1 and TRBJ1-2; D is unclear. Sequencing was carried out using tumor-adjacent breast tissue. This clonotype originated in a female donor with breast cancer. Some clones in this sample may be carry-over from other donors' samples. CDR3 sequence: CASSPRGANYGYTF. DNA for the CDR3: TGTGCCAGCAGCCCCCGGGGAGCTAACTATGGCTACACCTTC.